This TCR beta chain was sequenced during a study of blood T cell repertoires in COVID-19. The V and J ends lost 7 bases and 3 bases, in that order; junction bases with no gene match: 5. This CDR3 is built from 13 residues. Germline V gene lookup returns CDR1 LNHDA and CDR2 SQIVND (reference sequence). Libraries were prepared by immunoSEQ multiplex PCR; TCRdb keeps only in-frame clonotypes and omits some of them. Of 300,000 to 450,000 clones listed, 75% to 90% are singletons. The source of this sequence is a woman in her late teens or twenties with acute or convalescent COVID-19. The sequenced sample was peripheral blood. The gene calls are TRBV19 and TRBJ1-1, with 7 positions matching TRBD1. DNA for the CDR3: TGTGCCAGTAAAGAGGGGGCCTACACTGAAGCTTTCTTT. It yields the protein CASKEGAYTEAFF.